The entry below gives a single T cell receptor beta chain sequence along with its context. Authors' analysis steps: Cell counts per sample came from amplifying reference gene primers. Only in-frame clones appear in the TCRdb table, and some are missing; sequencing was by immunoSEQ multiplex PCR. The D gene and trimming were derived from the DNA, and the V and J assignments and clone size from that table. The sample carries about 120,000 clones, around 91% recorded once. In germline, CDR1 is SNHLY, CDR2 FYNNEI. The CDR3 extends over 15 amino acids. The V segment lost 7 bases and the J segment 7 bases; nucleotides outside the gene matches: 8. The sample comes from a study of blood T cell repertoires in COVID-19. Study summary: Spain, Italy and the United States supplied samples that represented acute and convalescent COVID-19. PBMCs, B-cell-depleted T cells, or T cells were the source of the cDNA or gDNA that made up the material.

Material: peripheral blood. This sequence originates from a woman aged 55-75 years with COVID-19, enrolled during active disease. The chain carries TRBV2 and TRBJ1-6, with 9 bases that match TRBD1. CDR3 sequence (DNA): TGTGCCAGCAAGAGATCCGGGACAGGGAATTCACCCCTCCACTTT. This codes for CASKRSGTGNSPLHF. Full variable domain (remainder filled in from reference TRBV2 and TRBJ1-6): EPEVTQTPSHQVTQMGQEVILRCVPISNHLYFYWYRQILGQKVEFLVSFYNNEISEKSEIFDDQFSVERPDGSNFTLKIRSTKLEDSAMYFCASKRSGTGNSPLHFGNGTRLTVT.